The clone carrying this T cell receptor beta chain has more than one count but fewer than ten. The CDR3 contains 13 residues. Germline CDR1 is MGHDK and CDR2 is SYGVNS. V lost 5 bases and J 0 bases, leaving 7 bases between the germline ends. This sample was included in a study of T-cell reconstitution after alpha-beta-depleted transplantation in children. This sample's TCRbeta library carried unique molecular identifier barcodes. TCRdb passed the PCR reads through MiXCR, listing each CDR3 protein once. The top ten clones hold 3.8% of a sample with about 410,000 distinct CDR3 sequences, roughly 22% of them seen once.

The sample in question was PBMCs from the stem cell graft donor, obtained from the stem cell graft. V is TRBV25-1 and J is TRBJ2-5; D not certain. The clonotype was recovered from a human donor who donated a stem cell graft to a child with acute myeloid leukemia. CDR3 sequence reads: CASSSTDQETQYF. The CDR3 DNA follows: TGTGCCAGCAGTAGTACAGACCAAGAGACCCAGTACTTC.